This TCR beta chain emerged from a study of regulatory T cells in long-lasting Graves disease. Turning to the study itself: Graves' patients with a new diagnosis had received antithyroid drugs under 3 months.

Documented time point: newly diagnosed GD, antithyroid drugs for less than 3 months. Extracted PBMC RNA gave rise to the TCR library. Germline V CDR1 and CDR2: SGHAT, FQNNGV. This CDR3 has 15 amino acids. V shed 3 bases and J shed 2 bases, with 13 bases lying between them. This clonotype was counted between two and nine times. Libraries of TCR beta came from iRepertoire HTBI primers plus Arm-PCR of CDR3 regions. TCRdb reprocessed the multiplex PCR reads via MiXCR and lists one record per CDR3 protein. The table lists about 560,000 distinct CDR3 sequences, roughly a sixth of them singletons. In addition, the sample was reused for a study of T cells in Graves' hyperthyroidism and ophthalmopathy. That study reports: Those patients with uncontrolled infection, other autoimmune disease, pregnancy or lactation were excluded.

The chain joins TRBV11-2 to TRBJ1-2; a possible D gene is TRBD1 (6 bases). The sample here was peripheral blood mononuclear cells (PBMCs), taken at new diagnosis, from a patient treated with antithyroid drugs. This clonotype was sampled from a man aged 18 to 35 with Graves disease. The CDR3 is CASSFRQDLNYGYTF. DNA for the CDR3: TGTGCCAGCAGCTTCAGACAGGATCTAAACTATGGCTACACCTTC.